These 27 T cell receptor beta chains came from one sample sequenced in a study of blood T cell repertoires in COVID-19. Assay: immunoSEQ multiplex PCR; the TCRdb copy retains only in-frame clones and omits some. The repertoire consists of fewer than 400,000 clones, with 70% to 90% occurring once and the leading ten covering 2.2%. The source material was PBMCs or T cells enriched from blood (not recorded which). Receptors were obtained from a man under 40 who had recovered from COVID-19.

CDR3 nucleotide sequence: TGTGCCACCAGCAGAGATACAGGGGGAGGTGGCTACACCTTC. Its translation: CATSRDTGGGGYTF. The chain joins TRBV15 to TRBJ1-2, with TRBD1 identical over 8 bases. In germline, CDR1 is LNHNV, CDR2 YYDKDF (reference sequence). V shed 0 bases, J shed 7 bases, and the junction held 4 bases outside the gene matches. The CDR3 sequence is 14 residues long.

The genes are TRBV14 and TRBJ2-5, with D possibly being TRBD1 (5 bases). The CDR3 is 15 residues long. V gave up 4 bases and J gave up 2 bases, with 14 bases separating them. Looked up from germline, CDR1 is SGHDN and CDR2 is FVKESK. CDR3 coding DNA: TGTGCCAGCAGCCCCTTCTCAGGGATACAAGAGACCCAGTACTTC. Translated: CASSPFSGIQETQYF.

The chain links TRBV20-1 to TRBJ2-7; unclear D gene. Germline CDR1 DFQATT, CDR2 SNEGSKA (reference sequence). The CDR3 runs to 11 residues. The V and J ends lost 4 bases and 2 bases respectively, with 6 bases between them. The CDR3 DNA reads TGCAGTGCTAACAGAGCCTACGAGCAGTACTTC. Translated, it gives CSANRAYEQYF.

The genes are TRBV7-9 and TRBJ2-2; D not certain. Germline-derived CDR1 and CDR2 are SEHNR and FQNEAQ (reference sequence). The CDR3 runs 13 residues. Trimming removed 7 bases from V and 6 bases from J, with 12 bases in between. CDR3 protein: CASTLDFPGELFF. The DNA for the CDR3 is TGTGCCAGCACCCTAGATTTTCCCGGGGAGCTGTTTTTT.

CDR3 sequence reads: CAIRQGDEKLFF. CDR3 DNA sequence: TGTGCCATCAGACAGGGGGATGAAAAACTGTTTTTT. The chain combines TRBV10-3 with TRBJ1-4; TRBD1 matches 8 bases. Looked up from germline, CDR1 is ENHRY and CDR2 is SYGVKD. This CDR3 spans 12 amino acids. With V trimmed by 6 bases and J by 6 bases, 0 bases remained unmatched.

The rearrangement links TRBV4-2 to TRBJ2-7, with 8 bases matching TRBD2. V dropped 2 bases and J dropped 6; count of bases not matched to a gene: 3. CDR1 is LGHNA and CDR2 is YNFKEQ in the germline V gene. The CDR3 consists of 13 residues. The CDR3 here is CASSQRTSGEQYF. The CDR3 nucleotides are TGTGCCAGCAGCCAACGTACTAGCGGCGAGCAGTACTTC.

The J gene is TRBJ2-7, the V gene TRBV2; tentative D call: TRBD1 (5 bases). The length of the CDR3 is 14 residues. V was trimmed by 6 bases and J by 0 bases, leaving 12 bases between them. Germline V gene sequence: CDR1 SNHLY, CDR2 FYNNEI. The CDR3 DNA reads TGTGCCAGCAGCAGGGCGGCCCTCTCCTACGAGCAGTACTTC. As protein: CASSRAALSYEQYF.

This chain uses TRBV27 with TRBJ1-1; no definite D call. Germline-derived CDR1 and CDR2 are MNHEY and SMNVEV (reference sequence). V lost 6 bases and J 0 bases, leaving 11 bases between the germline ends. CDR3 length equals 14 residues. The CDR3 reads CASRGGRLNTEAFF. The CDR3 DNA is TGTGCCAGCAGAGGCGGTCGGCTGAACACTGAAGCTTTCTTT.

The chain combines TRBV7-2 with TRBJ2-5; D possibly corresponds to TRBD2 (6 bases). The V end lost 1 base, the J end lost 1 base, and 10 bases lay between the germline ends. CDR1 and CDR2 (germline): SGHTA, FQGNSA. This CDR3 has 15 residues. This chain's CDR3 is CASSLEGLRQETQYF. The CDR3 DNA reads TGTGCCAGCAGCTTAGAGGGACTCCGCCAAGAGACCCAGTACTTC.

V usage is TRBV29-1 and J usage is TRBJ2-3, with 7 bases fitting TRBD1. CDR3 length: 15 amino acids. Trimming removed 0 bases from V and 2 bases from J; junction bases left unmatched: 5. Germline V CDR1 and CDR2: SQVTM, ANQGSEA. The CDR3 protein is CSVEDDRDLTDTQYF. CDR3 coding DNA: TGCAGCGTTGAAGACGACAGGGACCTCACAGATACGCAGTATTTT.

This clone came up a few times. The chain couples TRBV12-3 or TRBV12-4 to TRBJ1-2, with D perhaps TRBD1 (6 bases). V was clipped by 5 bases and J by 3 bases, with 10 bases between them. There are 13 residues in the CDR3. The CDR3 is CASSKTGHYGYTF. For the CDR3, the DNA is TGTGCCAGCAGTAAAACAGGGCACTATGGCTACACCTTC.

V gene TRBV7-9 combines with J gene TRBJ2-1; D possibly corresponds to TRBD1 (5 bases). CDR1 is SEHNR and CDR2 is FQNEAQ in the germline V gene (reference sequence). The CDR3 has 13 residues. CDR3 bases: TGTGCAGAACAGGAGATGGTGGGCAATGAGCAGTTCTTC. Its protein product is CAEQEMVGNEQFF.

The chain uses TRBV7-8 and TRBJ2-1; 9 bases line up with TRBD1. The V gene end was trimmed by 0 bases and the J gene end by 5 bases; junction bases not matched to a gene: 8. This CDR3 contains 17 residues. The V gene's germline CDR1 is SGHVS and CDR2 FQNEAQ. CDR3 in amino acids: CASSLADRGRSDNEQFF. As DNA, the CDR3 is TGTGCCAGCAGCTTAGCGGACAGGGGTCGGTCAGACAATGAGCAGTTCTTC.

The chain joins TRBV11-3 to TRBJ2-1; 8 bases line up with TRBD1. The CDR3 totals 15 residues. Trimming took 3 bases from V and 12 from J; bases not matched to a gene: 13. Germline loops: CDR1 SGHNT, CDR2 YENEEA. The CDR3 is CASSLEGQGFGGQFF. The CDR3 DNA follows: TGTGCCAGCAGCTTGGAAGGACAGGGTTTTGGAGGGCAGTTCTTC.

This chain joins TRBV9 and TRBJ2-1, with TRBD2 matching over 12 bases. The CDR3 runs to 15 residues. The V gene's germline CDR1 is SGDLS and CDR2 YYNGEE. The V segment lost 4 bases and the J segment 8 bases; nucleotides outside the gene matches: 7. Written as DNA, the CDR3 is TGTGCCAGCAGCTCATCTAGCGGGGGGGCCTATGAGCAGTTCTTC. Amino acid sequence: CASSSSSGGAYEQFF.

The J gene is TRBJ1-1, the V gene TRBV29-1; D perhaps matches TRBD1 (5 bases). The germline CDR1 and CDR2 sequences are SQVTM and ANQGSEA. V was cut by 4 bases and J by 0 bases, with 12 bases left in between. The CDR3 loop spans 14 amino acids. CDR3 region: CSVAGQFMNTEAFF. CDR3 DNA: TGCAGCGTTGCAGGGCAGTTTATGAACACTGAAGCTTTCTTT.

CDR3 coding DNA: TGTGCCAGCAGTTCCATCACAGGGGACGAGCAGTACTTC. It yields the protein CASSSITGDEQYF. The rearrangement uses TRBV27 and TRBJ2-7; 7 bases fit TRBD1. Germline CDR1 reads MNHEY; CDR2 reads SMNVEV (reference sequence). This CDR3 contains 13 residues. The J segment lost 5 bases and the V segment lost 4 bases, leaving 5 bases of the junction unmatched.

J is TRBJ1-4 and V is TRBV7-9; D call uncertain. With 4 bases removed from V and 4 bases from J, the gap between germline ends came to 7 bases. The germline V gene encodes CDR1 SEHNR and CDR2 FQNEAQ (reference sequence). The CDR3 spans 13 residues. For the CDR3, the DNA is TGTGCCAGCAGCTCGAGCTATAATGAAAAACTGTTTTTT. Translation: CASSSSYNEKLFF.

This chain uses TRBV30 with TRBJ2-7; no reliable D call. V lost 7 bases, J lost 5 bases, and 18 bases lay in between. Germline V gene data show CDR1 as GTSNPN and CDR2 as SVGIG (reference sequence). There are 13 residues in the CDR3. CDR3 loop: CAFSPEVSDEQYF. CDR3 nucleotide sequence: TGTGCCTTTTCACCAGAGGTTTCCGACGAGCAGTACTTC.

This clone appeared many times. V is TRBV5-1 and J is TRBJ2-1, with 12 bases lining up with TRBD2. The CDR3 contains 16 residues. The V and J ends lost 0 bases and 9 bases, in that order; junction bases with no gene match: 7. In germline, CDR1 is SGHRS, CDR2 YFSETQ. CDR3 nucleotides: TGCGCCAGCAGCTTGGGGCCTAGCGGGGGGGCCGGTGAGCAGTTCTTC. It translates to CASSLGPSGGAGEQFF.

V gene TRBV5-8 combines with J gene TRBJ2-7; 7 nucleotides match TRBD1. In germline, CDR1 is SGHTS, CDR2 YDEGEE. The V gene end was trimmed by 6 bases and the J gene end by 0 bases; junction bases not matched to a gene: 9. The CDR3 runs 15 residues. The CDR3 region is CASNEGQRNSYEQYF. Written as DNA, the CDR3 is TGTGCCAGCAACGAGGGACAGCGGAACTCCTACGAGCAGTACTTC.

This chain uses TRBV19 with TRBJ1-2; 9 nucleotides line up with TRBD1. The ends lost 9 bases at V and 8 bases at J; junction bases unmatched: 4. Per the germline V gene, CDR1 is LNHDA and CDR2 is SQIVND (reference sequence). The CDR3 loop spans 11 amino acids. This CDR3 is CASGTGPGYTF. The CDR3 DNA reads as TGTGCCAGCGGGACAGGGCCCGGCTACACCTTC.

This clone has only a few counts. The chain joins TRBV7-9 to TRBJ1-2; no clear D. The CDR3 consists of 12 residues. Trimming shortened V by 7 bases and J by 7 bases, and 13 bases separated the two germline ends. From germline, CDR1 is SEHNR and CDR2 FQNEAQ (reference sequence). The CDR3 DNA reads as TGTGCCAGCACCTCGGGAGGTTCTGGCTACACCTTC. Its translation: CASTSGGSGYTF.

The V and J genes are TRBV27 and TRBJ2-3; 13 nucleotides agree with TRBD2. In germline, CDR1 is MNHEY, CDR2 SMNVEV (reference sequence). This CDR3 is built from 17 residues. V dropped 6 bases and J dropped 0; count of bases not matched to a gene: 6. The CDR3 protein is CASSLTSGGISTDTQYF. CDR3 DNA sequence: TGTGCCAGCAGCCTGACTAGCGGGGGGATTAGCACAGATACGCAGTATTTT.

This chain connects TRBV10-3 to TRBJ1-2, with 8 positions matching TRBD1. The CDR3 contains 16 residues. The germline V gene has CDR1 ENHRY and CDR2 SYGVKD. V dropped 8 bases and J dropped 2; count of bases not matched to a gene: 13. CDR3: CAIGGPGQGANYGYTF. CDR3 DNA sequence: TGTGCCATCGGGGGGCCGGGGCAGGGGGCGAACTATGGCTACACCTTC.

The CDR3 is CAISEGRGPVTEAFF. As DNA, the CDR3 is TGTGCCATCAGTGAAGGAAGGGGTCCTGTCACTGAAGCTTTCTTT. The chain carries TRBV10-3 and TRBJ1-1, with D perhaps TRBD1 (5 bases). V lost 3 bases and J lost 4, with 15 bases in between. The germline V gene encodes CDR1 ENHRY and CDR2 SYGVKD. CDR3 length: 15 amino acids.

The V and J genes are TRBV19 and TRBJ1-2; D call uncertain. The germline V and J ends were trimmed by 3 bases and 7 bases, with 9 bases remaining between them. This CDR3 has 12 amino acids. Looked up from germline, CDR1 is LNHDA and CDR2 is SQIVND (reference sequence). CDR3 protein: CASSISEGGYTF. CDR3 nucleotides: TGTGCCAGTAGTATTTCGGAGGGTGGCTACACCTTC. Based on the CDR3 plus reference TRBV19 and TRBJ1-2, the full variable domain is DGGITQSPKYLFRKEGQNVTLSCEQNLNHDAMYWYRQDPGQGLRLIYYSQIVNDFQKGDIAEGYSVSREKKESFPLTVTSAQKNPTAFYLCASSISEGGYTFGSGTRLTVV.